This T cell receptor (beta chain) was observed in a study of cytomegalovirus exposure and HLA in healthy donors (dated by TCRdb to 2015 to 2018). About the investigation overall: An earlier analysis of about 530 of the donors reported approximately 280 Gb of sequence data and around 110 million unique TCR beta sequences obtained from roughly 180 million T cells. In the later analysis, no new phenotypic data were used to find candidate immune exposures; instead, reliance was placed on TCR beta sequences and their occurrence across donors. Roughly 5 DR-DQ haplotypes were treated as single units for association and clustering because of strong linkage in the cohort. An earlier analysis of approximately 580 of the donors used high-throughput TCR beta sequencing to judge whether each TCR beta V gene segment behaved as functional or pseudogenic. The number of typed donors differed by locus: roughly 629-640 for A, B, C, DRB1 and DQB1; about 520 for DQA1; 606 for DPA1; and approximately 450 for DPB1. The aim of the study was to test whether cataloging public T cell receptors could identify signatures of past pathogen exposure. HLA typing included class I and class II loci at four-digit resolution. A later analysis re-analyzed previously published TCR beta repertoires from 500 to 700 donors and added high-resolution HLA genotyping to study TCR occurrence patterns. The study profiled the T cell repertoires of under 700 subjects by immunosequencing and related them to cytomegalovirus serostatus. All discovery cohort repertoires had been generated using a single sequencing platform. A separate validation cohort of roughly 110 different subjects was used in addition to the 666-subject first cohort. To predict cytomegalovirus infection status, the study combined high-throughput TCR immunosequencing, statistical association of individual TCRs with disease status, and machine learning. In a later genetic analysis, genome-wide SNP genotypes for about three fifths of the roughly 670 donors were used, and that subset was treated as a discovery cohort. An early release that covered fewer than 800 HLA-typed donors contained approximately 300 gigabases of sequencing data and around 85 million unique TCR sequences. The genetic ancestry cluster associated with self-reported Caucasian donors included approximately 85% of the roughly 410 genotyped donors. On average, around 240,000 unique TCR beta nucleotide sequences were sequenced per donor among 300 to 500 genotyped donors of the cohort, with around 19% of those sequences being non-productive. Donor age, sex, ethnicity and CMV serostatus were compiled together with the repertoire data.

The library relied on the immunoSEQ multiplex PCR assay. A mixture of 60 forward primers for TCR Vbeta segments and 13 reverse primers for TCR Jbeta segments was used in the multiplex PCR. A multiplex PCR assay on genomic DNA amplified the CDR3 region of rearranged TCR beta genes. Amplified TCR beta libraries were sequenced as 87-base-pair reads on the Illumina HiSeq System. In the authors' own workflow: In a later analysis, tens of millions of unique TCR beta chains were counted across the 650 to 750 repertoires, and roughly 10 million of these chains were shared by at least two donors. A nearest-neighbor algorithm error-corrected the raw reads and collapsed the reads into unique sequences, merging closely related sequences to remove PCR and sequencing errors. V, D and J gene segments were assigned by aligning CDR3 sequences to IMGT reference sequences. For a sequence to be retained, a match of at least six nucleotides was required to both a V gene segment and a J gene segment. Rearrangements were called productive when the CDR3 lacked stop codons and stayed in frame with V and J; all others were non-productive. Following IMGT convention, CDR3 was defined as the stretch from the second conserved V-encoded cysteine to the conserved J-encoded phenylalanine. The earlier analysis of about 560 of the donors excluded any sequence lacking an unambiguous match to a single V gene segment. In an earlier analysis of 587 of the donors, V segments were called functional above 56.7% productive rearrangements and were called segregating when the between-donor standard deviation exceeded 5%. A statistical classification framework was built for diagnosing cytomegalovirus status from the catalog of TCR beta chain sequences. A later analysis assigned V and J genes by comparing TCR nucleotide sequences with IMGT/GENE-DB human TR gene sequences. A later analysis assigned CDR3 sequences and most-parsimonious VDJ recombination scenarios with the TCRdist pipeline. A later analysis defined each TCR beta chain by its CDR3 amino acid sequence plus V-gene family, and excluded reads lacking a unique V-gene family. As a way to deal with suspected cross-contamination and a sequencing artifact, a later analysis dropped 640 or so nucleotide sequences that were highly shared and had low generation probability. In a later analysis, a clonal expansion index for each public chain was calculated from normalized within-repertoire ranks of inferred template counts. A later analysis computed generation probabilities with a VDJ recombination model fitted to out-of-frame rearrangements, and checked the results against IGoR. A later analysis scored TCR-TCR, TCR-HLA and TCR-CMV co-occurrence with hypergeometric tests, applying a repertoire-size bias correction to TCR pairs. A later analysis estimated false discovery rates by permuting HLA or CMV assignments 20 times. A later analysis grouped co-occurring TCRs with DBSCAN, adding TCRdist sequence similarity when clustering within HLA-allele-positive subsets. Co-occurrence clustering excluded repertoires with fewer than 30,000 or more than 120,000 public chains, plus five with anomalous nucleotide sharing. TCRdb holds this immuneACCESS table with in-frame rearrangements only. Some clones are missing; in checked studies, unresolved V genes explain under half, and the rest has no known cause. That table furnishes V, J and clone size, whereas the DNA furnished D and trimming. Present in this sample are 150,000 to 200,000 clones, around 81% of which were seen just once. The ten largest clonotypes hold more than 0.8% of the sample.

With respect to this clone: Its target antigen remains unknown. No per-base quality is available; no much larger clone lies one base away.

The cohort was made up of approximately 670 healthy bone marrow donors. All cohort members were sampled while nominally healthy, although unrecorded immune exposures were likely present. The donor tested CMV seronegative and was one of the 352 seronegative cohort members. A peripheral blood sample was provided by each donor, and peripheral blood mononuclear cells were used for TCR beta sequencing. The Qiagen DNeasy Blood Extraction Kit was used to extract genomic DNA from the blood cell samples. On the study overall, not on this receptor specifically: Cytomegalovirus status was reported to be diagnosed by the classifier with high specificity and sensitivity in both the original and validation cohorts. Most CMV-associated TCR beta chains appeared to be HLA-restricted in a later analysis, and the HLA associations seemed to be driven largely by CMV exposure. When HLA alleles, especially DR and DQ, strongly co-occurred, attributing TCR associations to individual alleles was difficult. Correlated functional status among segregating V segments might reflect linkage disequilibrium, but an unknown experimental factor could not be ruled out. The authors suggested that the approach could potentially be generalized to other disease states and immunological phenotypes. In a later analysis, several top co-occurrence clusters were reported to appear linked to parvovirus B19, influenza, CMV and Epstein-Barr virus. A total of 150 to 200 TCR beta chains were listed by the study as associated with cytomegalovirus. CMV serostatus was the only immune exposure information available for the cohort. A later analysis found that TCR association rates varied across HLA loci, with DRB1 alleles showing the most associated TCRs and HLA-C alleles the fewest. Compared with the roughly 670-donor mean, donors in an Asian-associated ancestry cluster had fewer N-insertions in productive TCRs, according to a later genetic analysis. A cluster of highly shared sequence variants was judged likely to represent a technical artifact of the sequencing pipeline. Roughly uniform sequencing depth across donors was assumed in presence/absence analyses, although this assumption may not hold. Broadly in line with IMGT annotations, most TCR beta V segments showed up in productive rearrangements about 87% or about 30% of the time in an earlier analysis of approximately 640 of the donors. A further reported finding was that TCR beta sequences accurately predicted the HLA-A and HLA-B alleles for most subjects in the first cohort. In a later genetic analysis, a missense DCLRE1C variant was associated with V-gene and J-gene trimming of TCR beta chains, and the association was replicated in an independent cohort. Because the 87-base-pair reads could not distinguish some IMGT-functional V segments, including TRBV6-2 and TRBV6-3, those segments were excluded. In vitro tests confirmed that a few of the cytomegalovirus-associated TCR beta chains recognize cytomegalovirus antigens. Most TCR sequences were seen in very few donors, while some public TCRs were found in many individuals. A later analysis found that HLA-associated TCR beta chains were more clonally expanded and had lower generation probabilities than equally common non-associated chains. A later analysis associated 15,000 or so TCR beta sequences with specific HLA alleles at a false discovery rate of 0.05. The earlier analysis of around 600 of the donors excluded 15 to 20 rarely observed V segments, including chromosome 9 orphons, because counts were too low. HLA typing was unavailable for some donors at each locus, so association tests used only the typed subset. In this cohort, only TCR beta chains were sequenced, and detectable features were limited by the absence of alpha or paired-chain data.

From its cysteine to its phenylalanine, the CDR3 spans 15 amino acids. Here the CDR3 DNA is all that survives: 45 bases in frame from base 1. The germline V gene gives CDR1 as MGHDK and CDR2 as SYGVNS. V and J are trimmed by 5 bases and 6 bases, and the gene matches miss 9 bases of the junction. This clonotype was sampled from a woman between 35 and 50 years old in good health and CMV-seronegative. Recombination joined TRBV25-1 with TRBJ2-1; TRBD1 aligns with 8 central bases. Source material: PBMCs. Here the CDR3 is given as CASSSWTGNGNEQFF. The DNA reads TGTGCCAGCAGTTCCTGGACAGGGAATGGCAATGAGCAGTTCTTC.